These 28 T cell receptor beta chains were sequenced from one sample in a study of blood T cell repertoires in COVID-19. Sequencing was performed with immunoSEQ multiplex PCR; in TCRdb, only in-frame clones are kept and a portion is missing. The sample includes approximately 200,000 clones, about four fifths seen only once; the top ten take approximately 12%. The sample was PBMCs or T cells enriched from blood (not recorded which). These receptors originate from a man aged 35-49 years who had recovered from COVID-19.

The chain couples TRBV7-9 to TRBJ2-1; D possibly corresponds to TRBD2 (5 bases). Trimming took 0 bases from V and 0 from J, leaving 6 bases between them. The germline V gene encodes CDR1 SEHNR and CDR2 FQNEAQ (reference sequence). The CDR3 runs to 15 residues. Here the CDR3 DNA reads TGTGCCAGCAGCTTAGCGGGAGCCTCCTACAATGAGCAGTTCTTC. This encodes CASSLAGASYNEQFF.

The chain couples TRBV29-1 to TRBJ2-7; 9 bases agree with TRBD1. CDR3 length: 13 amino acids. Trimming at V came to 6 bases and at J to 4 bases, leaving 7 bases not matched to a gene. CDR1 is SQVTM and CDR2 is ANQGSEA in the germline V gene. CDR3 in amino acids: CSVLTGQGYEQYF. In DNA, the CDR3 is TGCAGCGTCCTGACAGGACAGGGGTACGAGCAGTACTTC.

The genes are TRBV30 and TRBJ2-2, with TRBD2 identical over 9 bases. V was pared by 4 bases and J by 10 bases, with 7 bases of the junction left unmatched. The CDR3 extends over 13 amino acids. Germline-derived CDR1 and CDR2 are GTSNPN and SVGIG (reference sequence). DNA of the CDR3: TGTGCCTGGACTAGCGGGAATTCTGAGGAGCTGTTTTTT. This codes for CAWTSGNSEELFF.

The V gene is TRBV5-1, the J gene TRBJ1-2, with 9 bases matching TRBD1. CDR1 is SGHRS and CDR2 is YFSETQ in the germline V gene. The CDR3 covers 14 residues. V was pared by 4 bases and J by 8 bases, with 9 bases of the junction left unmatched. The CDR3 DNA is TGCGCCAGCAGCCAGGGACAGGGCGCTCGGGGCTACACCTTC. Amino acids: CASSQGQGARGYTF.

V is TRBV11-1 and J is TRBJ1-1; possibly TRBD1 for D (5 bases). CDR3 size: 15 residues. Germline V lookup: CDR1 SGHAT, CDR2 FQDESV (reference sequence). V was cut by 8 bases and J by 4 bases, with 20 bases left in between. CDR3 DNA: TGTGCCAGCGAAAAAAGGCAGGGTTCGGGCACTGAAGCTTTCTTT. Translation: CASEKRQGSGTEAFF.

This chain links TRBV7-2 with TRBJ2-5; D possibly corresponds to TRBD1 (6 bases). CDR1 and CDR2 from the germline V gene are SGHTA and FQGNSA. The CDR3 contains 14 residues. The germline V and J ends were trimmed by 1 base and 5 bases, with 11 bases remaining between them. The CDR3: CASSLDQGRETQYF. The CDR3 DNA follows: TGTGCCAGCAGCTTAGACCAGGGGCGGGAGACCCAGTACTTC.

This clone occurred a few times. This chain uses TRBV9 with TRBJ2-1, with 7 bases identical to TRBD2. With 4 bases clipped from V and 8 bases from J, the junction kept 6 bases outside the gene matches. In germline, CDR1 is SGDLS, CDR2 YYNGEE. The CDR3 runs to 13 residues. CDR3 in DNA: TGTGCCAGCAGCATTACTAGCGTGGATGAGCAGTTCTTC. Protein product: CASSITSVDEQFF.

The gene calls are TRBV11-1 and TRBJ1-5; 7 nucleotides align to TRBD1. The CDR3 has 14 residues. V lost 4 bases to trimming and J lost 7 bases; unmatched junction nucleotides: 7. The V gene's germline CDR1 is SGHAT and CDR2 FQDESV (reference sequence). Here the CDR3 DNA reads TGTGCCAGCAGCTCAGGACAGGCGGGGCAGCCCCAGCATTTT. Protein sequence: CASSSGQAGQPQHF. Drawing the rest from reference TRBV11-1 and TRBJ1-5, the complete variable domain is EAEVAQSPRYKITEKSQAVAFWCDPISGHATLYWYRQILGQGPELLVQFQDESVVDDSQLPKDRFSAERLKGVDSTLKIQPAELGDSAMYLCASSSGQAGQPQHFGDGTRLSIL.

The chain is built from TRBV14 and TRBJ2-2; 12 positions agree with TRBD2. The CDR3 length is 21 residues. In germline, CDR1 is SGHDN, CDR2 FVKESK. J was trimmed by 5 bases and V by 0 bases; bases with no gene match: 16. The CDR3 DNA is TGTGCCAGCAGCCAAGAACTAAACGGACTAGCGGGACGACAGAAGACCGGGGAGCTGTTTTTT. This sequence encodes CASSQELNGLAGRQKTGELFF.

The gene calls are TRBV6-1 and TRBJ2-7; D might be TRBD2 (5 bases). V was trimmed by 8 bases and J by 4 bases, leaving 21 bases between them. The length of the CDR3 is 15 residues. CDR1 and CDR2 (germline): MNHNS, SASEGT. DNA for the CDR3: TGTGCCAGCGCGATGAGTAGAACGGGAAGTTACGAGCAGTACTTC. This codes for CASAMSRTGSYEQYF.

This chain connects TRBV5-1 to TRBJ2-1, with 11 bases identical to TRBD1. This CDR3 comprises 15 residues. Germline CDR1 reads SGHRS; CDR2 reads YFSETQ. V was clipped by 2 bases and J by 3 bases; unmatched bases: 1. The CDR3 sequence: CASSFGTGGYNEQFF. The CDR3 region has the DNA TGCGCCAGCAGCTTTGGGACAGGGGGCTACAATGAGCAGTTCTTC.

The rearrangement joins TRBV7-9 to TRBJ1-5, with TRBD1 identical over 9 bases. V lost 4 bases to trimming and J lost 7 bases; unmatched junction nucleotides: 5. CDR1 is SEHNR, CDR2 FQNEAQ, per germline (reference sequence). CDR3 size: 14 residues. The CDR3 bases are TGTGCCAGCAGCTCAGGACAGGGGTGGCAGCCCCAGCATTTT. Protein product: CASSSGQGWQPQHF.

This sequence joins TRBV5-4 and TRBJ2-5, with 10 bases aligning to TRBD2. Germline V gives CDR1 SGHNT, CDR2 YYREEE (reference sequence). The CDR3 is 17 amino acids. The trim removed 3 bases at V and 4 bases at J, leaving 12 bases unmatched. The CDR3 sequence is CASSSWPSGSGGETQYF. The CDR3 nucleotides are TGTGCCAGCAGCTCGTGGCCTAGCGGGAGCGGCGGAGAGACCCAGTACTTC.

The J gene is TRBJ2-5, the V gene TRBV18; 11 bases are a match to TRBD2. Germline trimming cut 4 bases from V and 0 bases from J; bases unmatched to any gene: 7. The CDR3 consists of 17 residues. CDR1 KGHSH and CDR2 LQKENI come from the germline V gene. The CDR3 DNA is TGTGCCAGCTCACAGGGACTAGCGGAACTGTACCAAGAGACCCAGTACTTC. It specifies CASSQGLAELYQETQYF.

The chain links TRBV18 to TRBJ2-3, with TRBD2 as a possible D gene (5 bases). This CDR3 has 16 residues. Germline CDR1 KGHSH, CDR2 LQKENI. V was trimmed by 3 bases and J by 0 bases, leaving 13 bases between them. This chain's CDR3 is CASSPLSRGSTDTQYF. The CDR3 DNA reads TGTGCCAGCTCACCCCTCTCCCGCGGGAGCACAGATACGCAGTATTTT.

To note about this clone: One end of the junction is discordant with germline, which a read error may explain. V and J are TRBV5-1 and TRBJ2-3; maybe TRBD2 (5 bases). CDR1 and CDR2 (germline): SGHRS, YFSETQ. This CDR3 contains 15 residues. The CDR3, as DNA: TGCGCCAGCAGAGGCTCCCCCACAGATACTCTTTCGGACTTCTTT. Its translation: CASRGSPTDTLSDFF.

V is TRBV3-1 (or the pseudogene TRBV3-2) and J is TRBJ2-3; perhaps TRBD2 as D (6 bases). There are 16 residues in the CDR3. Per the germline V gene, CDR1 is LGHDT and CDR2 is YNNKEL (reference sequence). V lost 6 bases and J lost 0, with 16 bases in between. The CDR3 DNA follows: TGTGCCAGCAGGCGGGGACGACAAACTAGCACAGATACGCAGTATTTT. Its protein product is CASRRGRQTSTDTQYF.

This clone appeared a single time. The rearrangement joins TRBV18 to TRBJ1-2; maybe TRBD1 (6 bases). The CDR3 is 15 amino acids. Germline values: CDR1 KGHSH, CDR2 LQKENI. V shed 0 bases and J shed 5 bases, with 13 bases lying between them. The CDR3 region has the DNA TGTGCCAGCTCACCACCTAACAGGGAGGGTTATGGCTACACCTTC. Translated, it gives CASSPPNREGYGYTF.

This chain joins TRBV6-1 and TRBJ1-6; 7 positions match TRBD1. Germline values: CDR1 MNHNS, CDR2 SASEGT. This CDR3 is 16 amino acids long. V shed 3 bases, J shed 1 base, and the junction held 3 bases outside the gene matches. CDR3 sequence reads: CASSDMTGSYNSPLHF. Here the CDR3 DNA reads TGTGCCAGCAGTGATATGACAGGGTCCTATAATTCACCCCTCCACTTT.

This CDR3 is CASSQTWATDTQYF. CDR3 nucleotides: TGTGCCAGCAGCCAGACGTGGGCCACAGATACGCAGTATTTT. This chain joins TRBV6-5 and TRBJ2-3, with D hard to call. With 6 bases removed from V and 2 bases from J, the gap between germline ends came to 12 bases. Germline V gives CDR1 MNHEY, CDR2 SVGAGI. CDR3 length equals 14 residues.

This rearrangement joins TRBV7-3 to TRBJ2-2; D call uncertain. The CDR3 covers 15 residues. Trimming pared 5 bases from V and 3 bases from J, leaving 13 bases between. Germline loops: CDR1 SGHTA, CDR2 FQGTGA. The CDR3 DNA reads as TGTGCCAGCAGCCCATTTTCTGGGCACACCGGGGAGCTGTTTTTT. Encoded protein: CASSPFSGHTGELFF.

This clone was recorded once. The chain joins TRBV5-1 to TRBJ1-3; a weak D match, TRBD1 (6 bases). Germline V gene sequence: CDR1 SGHRS, CDR2 YFSETQ. The CDR3 runs to 14 residues. The germline V and J ends were trimmed by 4 bases and 3 bases, with 11 bases remaining between them. DNA of the CDR3: TGCGCCAGCAGCCATGGGACAAGTGGAAACACCATATATTTT. Translating gives CASSHGTSGNTIYF.

The chain uses TRBV6-6 and TRBJ2-7; 8 bases are shared with TRBD1. The CDR3 spans 14 residues. The germline V gene encodes CDR1 MNHNY and CDR2 SVGAGI (reference sequence). Trimming cost V 7 bases and J 6 bases; bases outside gene matches: 11. CDR3 DNA sequence: TGTGCCAGCACCATCGGGACAGGCTTAATCGAGCAGTACTTC. Its translation: CASTIGTGLIEQYF.

In its sample, this clone was seen a few times. V is TRBV7-9 and J is TRBJ1-1; the D is unclear. This CDR3 region has 15 residues. Between the trimmed V and J ends, which lost 2 bases and 1 base, there was a span of 11 bases. Germline CDR1 reads SEHNR; CDR2 reads FQNEAQ (reference sequence). The CDR3 DNA reads as TGTGCCAGCAGCTTATCTGTGGCAGGGAACACTGAAGCTTTCTTT. It codes for CASSLSVAGNTEAFF.

The chain uses TRBV5-1 and TRBJ1-4; D possibly corresponds to TRBD1 (6 bases). The germline V gene has CDR1 SGHRS and CDR2 YFSETQ. This CDR3 region has 16 residues. V was cut by 4 bases and J by 4 bases, with 17 bases left in between. CDR3 sequence (DNA): TGCGCCAGCAGCACCGAAGGGACAAGACATAATGAAAAACTGTTTTTT. Protein sequence: CASSTEGTRHNEKLFF.

This clone occurred once. This rearrangement joins TRBV3-1 (or the pseudogene TRBV3-2) to TRBJ1-5; 8 bases line up with TRBD1. The junction had 9 bases not matched to a gene; V was cut back by 2 bases and J by 3 bases. The CDR3 contains 17 residues. CDR1 is LGHDT, CDR2 YNNKEL, per germline (reference sequence). For the CDR3, the DNA is TGTGCCAGCAGCCAACAGTACGGGACAGGCCTCAATCAGCCCCAGCATTTT. This sequence encodes CASSQQYGTGLNQPQHF.

The V gene is TRBV27, the J gene TRBJ1-6, with a tentative D call TRBD1 (5 bases). With 4 bases removed from V and 0 bases from J, the gap between germline ends came to 22 bases. The length of the CDR3 is 20 residues. CDR1 is MNHEY and CDR2 is SMNVEV in the germline V gene (reference sequence). The CDR3 loop is CASSSTGTPIPLSYNSPLHF. The CDR3 coding sequence is TGTGCCAGCAGTTCAACCGGGACTCCTATTCCTCTCTCCTATAATTCACCCCTCCACTTT.

Notes on this clone: A much larger clonotype is one base distant, so this may be a read error. Within the sample, other DNA sequences also encode this same CDR3. The chain links TRBV5-4 to TRBJ1-1; possible D gene TRBD1, 5 bases. With 2 bases removed from V and 1 base from J, the gap between germline ends came to 6 bases. Germline CDR1 and CDR2: SGHNT and YYREEE (reference sequence). The CDR3 has 13 residues. Here the CDR3 DNA reads TGTGCCAGCAGCTTCGGACAGAACACTGAAGCTTTCTTT. As protein: CASSFGQNTEAFF.